Described below is a single T cell receptor beta chain sequence and its context. The repertoire was sequenced with immunoSEQ multiplex PCR; TCRdb's copy has only in-frame clones and lacks some. The data hold around 140,000 clones, with 78% observed a single time. The sample comes from a study of blood T cell repertoires in COVID-19. Whole-study context: Acute-phase and convalescent COVID-19 samples originated in the United States, Italy and Spain. T cells, B-cell-depleted T cells, or PBMCs supplied cDNA or gDNA.

The V gene lost 3 bases and the J gene lost 0 bases, with 6 bases spanning the gap. The CDR3 length is 13 residues. Participants came from about 23 US areas, aged roughly 18 to 89 years. Recovered status in Cohort 3 required two negative PCRs, clearance, or symptom resolution. The rearrangement links TRBV12-3 or TRBV12-4 to TRBJ2-7, with unresolved D. The source material was PBMCs or T cells enriched from blood (not recorded which). The clonotype comes from a woman aged 45-59 years who had recovered from COVID-19. The CDR3 DNA follows: TGTGCCAGCAGTTTCGGCGGCTCCTACGAGCAGTACTTC. This translates into CASSFGGSYEQYF.